The 19 T cell receptor beta chains in this list originate from one sample, sequenced in a study of blood T cell repertoires in COVID-19 (dated by TCRdb to 2018 to 2021). Receptor amplification or capture employed the immunoSEQ multiplex PCR assay. TCRdb re-hosts the immuneACCESS table, in-frame sequences only. Its copies lack some clones; in the studies checked, an unresolved V gene accounts for under half of them, and the cause for the rest is not known. The sample yields roughly 20,000 clones; approximately 86% were counted once. The ten largest clones capture roughly 8.3% of the sample. The sample taken for sequencing was peripheral blood. These receptors all come from a human donor in a cohort sampled during active COVID-19. The donor label of this sample is uncertain.

In DNA, the CDR3 is TGTGCCAGCAGTCTGTCTGCGGTGAACACCGGGGAGCTGTTTTTT. Amino acid sequence: CASSLSAVNTGELFF. The rearrangement uses TRBV6-5 and TRBJ2-2, with no clear D. Deletions cut 5 bases from V and 1 base from J, with 11 bases between. The CDR3 is made up of 15 amino acids. The germline CDR1 and CDR2 sequences are MNHEY and SVGAGI.

V is TRBV19 and J is TRBJ2-3; D not certain. V was clipped by 3 bases and J by 0 bases, with 10 bases between them. The CDR3 is 15 residues long. Germline-derived CDR1 and CDR2 are LNHDA and SQIVND (reference sequence). CDR3 in amino acids: CASSMKPGSTDTQYF. Here the CDR3 DNA reads TGTGCCAGTAGTATGAAGCCAGGTAGCACAGATACGCAGTATTTT.

This chain joins TRBV15 and TRBJ2-3; maybe TRBD2 (5 bases). This CDR3 contains 16 residues. Per germline, CDR1 LNHNV and CDR2 YYDKDF (reference sequence). Trimming stripped 5 bases from V and 1 base from J, with 16 bases between. Here the CDR3 reads CATSRRLEGGTDTQYF. As DNA, the CDR3 is TGTGCCACCAGCCGCCGCCTAGAGGGCGGCACAGATACGCAGTATTTT.

This sequence joins TRBV28 and TRBJ1-2; 10 bases line up with TRBD1. The CDR3 runs to 14 residues. CDR1 MDHEN and CDR2 SYDVKM come from the germline V gene. J was trimmed by 1 base and V by 6 bases; bases with no gene match: 2. The CDR3 DNA is TGTGCCAGCAGGACAGGGGGCGTTAACTATGGCTACACCTTC. It translates to CASRTGGVNYGYTF.

The chain uses TRBV18 and TRBJ1-2; D is perhaps TRBD1 (6 bases). Trimming removed 2 bases at V and 2 bases at J, with 15 bases between. Germline V gene data show CDR1 as KGHSH and CDR2 as LQKENI. CDR3 length: 16 residues. DNA of the CDR3: TGTGCCAGCTCACCAATACAGGGCCCATCCAACTATGGCTACACCTTC. It codes for CASSPIQGPSNYGYTF.

The chain joins TRBV10-3 to TRBJ2-7; TRBD2 is a possible D gene (6 bases). CDR3 length: 12 amino acids. V was cut by 8 bases and J by 3 bases, with 11 bases left in between. Germline V gene sequence: CDR1 ENHRY, CDR2 SYGVKD. This CDR3 reads CAIGQGGYEQYF. CDR3 DNA sequence: TGTGCCATCGGCCAGGGAGGCTACGAGCAGTACTTC.

The chain uses TRBV5-1 and TRBJ2-3, with 8 bases identical to TRBD2. The junction had 11 bases not matched to a gene; V was cut back by 7 bases and J by 1 base. The germline V gene has CDR1 SGHRS and CDR2 YFSETQ. CDR3 length: 16 residues. The CDR3 here is CASYAGGAWGTDTQYF. The CDR3 region has the DNA TGCGCCAGCTACGCGGGGGGCGCTTGGGGCACAGATACGCAGTATTTT.

This clone appeared a single time. Here the CDR3 DNA reads TGCGCCAGCAGCATACTAGCGGGTACAGATACGCAGTATTTT. Protein product: CASSILAGTDTQYF. The genes are TRBV5-1 and TRBJ2-3; TRBD2 matches at 9 bases. Trimming took 4 bases from V and 3 from J; bases not matched to a gene: 3. The CDR3 is 14 amino acids. The germline V gene encodes CDR1 SGHRS and CDR2 YFSETQ.

The J gene is TRBJ1-2, the V gene TRBV5-1; D remains unclear. Germline CDR1 SGHRS, CDR2 YFSETQ. V dropped 0 bases and J dropped 8 bases, with 14 bases sitting between them. The CDR3 has 14 amino acids. For the CDR3, the DNA is TGCGCCAGCAGCTTGGGCCCTCACGAGCGGGGCTACACCTTC. As protein: CASSLGPHERGYTF.

The CDR3, as DNA: TGTGCAAGTCGCTTAGACATCCAGGCGGACTTTTGGAATGAGCAGTTCTTC. It translates to CASRLDIQADFWNEQFF. The chain uses TRBV12-2 and TRBJ2-1; the DNA was not used to check the table's D call, TRBD2. TRBV12-2 corresponds to a pseudogene. There are 17 residues in the CDR3.

The chain links TRBV24-1 to TRBJ2-3; 9 nucleotides match TRBD1. The CDR3 consists of 15 residues. Trimming at V came to 6 bases and at J to 5 bases, leaving 8 bases not matched to a gene. Per the germline V gene, CDR1 is KGHDR and CDR2 is SFDVKD. CDR3 sequence: CATSRTGAHEDTQYF. CDR3 DNA sequence: TGTGCCACCAGTAGGACAGGGGCCCACGAAGATACGCAGTATTTT.

The chain joins TRBV3-1 (or the pseudogene TRBV3-2) to TRBJ1-6; D gene ambiguous. Germline CDR1 and CDR2: LGHDT and YNNKEL (reference sequence). Trimming removed 5 bases at V and 10 bases at J, with 9 bases between. The CDR3 has 12 amino acids. CDR3 sequence reads: CASSAERSPLHF. The CDR3 region has the DNA TGTGCCAGCAGCGCAGAGAGGTCACCCCTCCACTTT.

The chain combines TRBV2 with TRBJ1-1, with no clear D. V was pared by 7 bases and J by 3 bases, with 12 bases between. The CDR3 loop spans 13 amino acids. Germline V gives CDR1 SNHLY, CDR2 FYNNEI. In DNA form, the CDR3 reads TGTGCCAGCACTTCGGAGGTAGACACTGAAGCTTTCTTT. As protein: CASTSEVDTEAFF.

The chain couples TRBV28 to TRBJ2-7; possible D gene TRBD1, 5 bases. The CDR3 is 16 amino acids. V was clipped by 3 bases and J by 3 bases, with 18 bases between them. Germline CDR1 and CDR2: MDHEN and SYDVKM. This CDR3 is CASSFHQEQRGYEQYF. The CDR3 DNA sequence: TGTGCCAGCAGTTTTCATCAGGAGCAAAGGGGCTACGAGCAGTACTTC.

This clone has a single count. The genes are TRBV20-1 and TRBJ1-4, with D possibly matching TRBD1 (5 bases). This CDR3 has 14 residues. Germline-derived CDR1 and CDR2 are DFQATT and SNEGSKA (reference sequence). Trimming removed 3 bases at V and 8 bases at J, with 16 bases between. The CDR3 here is CSASSDTVNEKLFF. CDR3 nucleotide sequence: TGCAGTGCTAGTTCGGACACCGTAAACGAAAAACTGTTTTTT.

J is TRBJ2-1 and V is TRBV3-1 (or the pseudogene TRBV3-2); TRBD2 is a possible D gene (5 bases). The CDR3 totals 15 residues. V lost 2 bases and J lost 8, with 16 bases in between. The germline CDR1 and CDR2 sequences are LGHDT and YNNKEL (reference sequence). The CDR3 coding sequence is TGTGCCAGCAGCCAAAACCCTAGCAAGACCGATGAGCAGTTCTTC. Translation: CASSQNPSKTDEQFF.

The rearrangement uses TRBV7-9 and TRBJ1-2; 11 positions agree with TRBD1. V trimming: 8 bases; J trimming: 5 bases; junction bases outside the gene matches: 4. Germline-derived CDR1 and CDR2 are SEHNR and FQNEAQ (reference sequence). The CDR3 runs to 13 residues. This chain's CDR3 is CASPGQGGYGYTF. CDR3 in DNA: TGTGCCAGCCCGGGACAGGGGGGTTATGGCTACACCTTC.

The genes are TRBV6-4 and TRBJ1-5; tentative D call: TRBD1 (6 bases). V was trimmed by 4 bases and J by 9 bases, leaving 13 bases between them. Per the germline V gene, CDR1 is MRHNA and CDR2 is SNTAGT. The CDR3 has 13 residues. This CDR3 reads CASSGDRLSPQHF. CDR3 in DNA: TGTGCCAGCAGTGGTGACAGGTTGTCGCCCCAGCATTTT.

The J gene is TRBJ1-6, the V gene TRBV4-1; 8 nucleotides align to TRBD1. This CDR3 is built from 16 residues. V lost 0 bases to trimming and J lost 6 bases; unmatched junction nucleotides: 4. Germline loops: CDR1 MGHRA, CDR2 YSYEKL. The CDR3 loop reads CASSQEGQGFNSPLHF. CDR3 sequence (DNA): TGCGCCAGCAGCCAAGAAGGACAGGGTTTTAATTCACCCCTCCACTTT.